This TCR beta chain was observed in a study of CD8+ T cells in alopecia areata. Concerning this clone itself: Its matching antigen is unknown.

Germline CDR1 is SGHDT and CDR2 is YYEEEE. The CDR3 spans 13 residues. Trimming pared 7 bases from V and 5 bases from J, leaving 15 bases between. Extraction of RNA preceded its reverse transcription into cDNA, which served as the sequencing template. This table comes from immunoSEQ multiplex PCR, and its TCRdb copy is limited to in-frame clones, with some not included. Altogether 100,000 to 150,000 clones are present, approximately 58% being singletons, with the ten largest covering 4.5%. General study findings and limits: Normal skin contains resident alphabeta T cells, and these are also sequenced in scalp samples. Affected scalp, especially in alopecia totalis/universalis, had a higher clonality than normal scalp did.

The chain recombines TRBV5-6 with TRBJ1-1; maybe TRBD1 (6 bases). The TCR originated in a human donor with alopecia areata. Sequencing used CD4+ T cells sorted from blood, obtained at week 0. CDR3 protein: CASPGGGLTEAFF. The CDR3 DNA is TGTGCCAGCCCGGGAGGGGGGCTAACTGAAGCTTTCTTT.